These 12 T cell receptor beta chains were all obtained from the same sample, sequenced in a study of Ad26.COV2.S vaccination and SARS-CoV-2 variants. Measured with immunoSEQ multiplex PCR; TCRdb has only the in-frame clones, and not every one. The sample records 450,000 to 550,000 clones, nearly 90% being singletons. Treatment specified: some 20 received Ad26.COV2.S at low or high dose, single or two shots; 5 received placebo; per-sample allocation not given. Sampling was done on day 63 after the first vaccine or placebo injection. This specimen was peripheral blood, taken in a trial of Ad26.COV2.S vaccine versus placebo. The receptors come from a person aged 18-65 years who received the Ad26.COV2.S COVID-19 vaccine or a placebo.

The chain links TRBV4-3 to TRBJ2-1, with 11 bases fitting TRBD2. Germline V lookup: CDR1 LGHNA, CDR2 YSLEER. The CDR3 has 20 residues. V dropped 0 bases and J dropped 0; count of bases not matched to a gene: 10. This CDR3 reads CASSQEVGLAGGFSYNEQFF. The CDR3 bases are TGCGCCAGCAGCCAAGAAGTAGGGCTAGCGGGGGGATTCTCCTACAATGAGCAGTTCTTC.

The chain employs TRBV5-1 and TRBJ2-7; D remains ambiguous. The CDR3 covers 13 residues. CDR1 is SGHRS, CDR2 YFSETQ, per germline. Trimming removed 5 bases at V and 3 bases at J, with 12 bases between. For the CDR3, the DNA is TGCGCCAGCAGACCGATCACGGGCTACGAGCAGTACTTC. Translation gives CASRPITGYEQYF.

The genes are TRBV13 and TRBJ1-2; TRBD1 aligns across 7 bases. This CDR3 region has 14 residues. J lost 6 bases, V lost 5 bases, and 9 bases had no gene match. The germline V gene encodes CDR1 PRHDT and CDR2 FYEKMQ (reference sequence). CDR3: CASSPTPDRDGYTF. Here the CDR3 DNA reads TGTGCCAGCAGCCCAACCCCCGACAGGGATGGCTACACCTTC.

The CDR3 spells CAWRKTRGPGELFF. The CDR3 region has the DNA TGTGCCTGGAGGAAGACTAGGGGCCCTGGGGAGCTGTTTTTT. The V call is TRBV30, the J call TRBJ2-2, with D maybe TRBD2 (6 bases). The CDR3 is made up of 14 amino acids. Germline CDR1 reads GTSNPN; CDR2 reads SVGIG (reference sequence). Trimming left V 3 bases short and J 8 bases short, with 16 bases between.

The rearrangement links TRBV27 to TRBJ2-1, with D unclear. The CDR3 length is 15 residues. The V and J ends lost 6 bases and 0 bases respectively, with 12 bases between them. Germline values: CDR1 MNHEY, CDR2 SMNVEV (reference sequence). In DNA form, the CDR3 reads TGTGCCAGCAGATCAGGAGAGAGCTCCTACAATGAGCAGTTCTTC. It yields the protein CASRSGESSYNEQFF.

The CDR3, as DNA: TGTGCCAGCAGTTTTTCGCAGGGTTTCCAGCCCCAGCATTTT. This translates into CASSFSQGFQPQHF. The chain employs TRBV28 and TRBJ1-5; tentatively, D is TRBD1 (5 bases). The V gene's germline CDR1 is MDHEN and CDR2 SYDVKM. V lost 3 bases, J lost 7 bases, and 13 bases lay in between. This CDR3 region has 14 residues.

The rearrangement joins TRBV7-3 to TRBJ1-1; the match to TRBD1 covers 8 bases. This CDR3 is built from 18 residues. The V gene end was trimmed by 5 bases and the J gene end by 5 bases; junction bases not matched to a gene: 19. Germline V gene data show CDR1 as SGHTA and CDR2 as FQGTGA. The CDR3 DNA is TGTGCCAGCAGCACTGTCACCTCCAGGGGGCGCTGCTATACTGAAGCTTTCTTT. Its translation is CASSTVTSRGRCYTEAFF.

The chain carries TRBV5-1 and TRBJ2-5, with TRBD1 matching 11 bases. The CDR3 loop spans 14 amino acids. The V and J ends lost 4 bases and 6 bases, in that order; junction bases with no gene match: 5. Germline loops: CDR1 SGHRS, CDR2 YFSETQ. CDR3 in DNA: TGCGCCAGCAGCACGGGACAGGGGGGCAAGACCCAGTACTTC. Protein product: CASSTGQGGKTQYF.

DNA of the CDR3: TGTGCCAGCAGTACCGGGACAGGGTCTTTGGAAGAGACCCAGTACTTC. Its translation: CASSTGTGSLEETQYF. The V call is TRBV27, the J call TRBJ2-5; 9 bases fit TRBD1. The trim removed 5 bases at V and 3 bases at J, leaving 10 bases unmatched. Germline-derived CDR1 and CDR2 are MNHEY and SMNVEV (reference sequence). The CDR3 contains 16 residues.

Written as DNA, the CDR3 is TGCGCCAGCAGCTTAGCGGGAATCTCCTACGAGCAGTACTTC. Protein sequence: CASSLAGISYEQYF. This sequence joins TRBV5-1 and TRBJ2-7; 7 nucleotides align to TRBD2. This CDR3 region has 14 residues. CDR1 is SGHRS, CDR2 YFSETQ, per germline. V shed 2 bases and J 0 bases; nucleotides not matched to a gene: 2.

The chain is built from TRBV2 and TRBJ2-7, with 9 bases fitting TRBD1. V dropped 2 bases and J dropped 6; count of bases not matched to a gene: 8. Looked up from germline, CDR1 is SNHLY and CDR2 is FYNNEI. This CDR3 is built from 15 residues. The CDR3 region has the DNA TGTGCCAGCAGTGAATACCGGGACAGGGTTCCCGAGCAGTACTTC. Amino acids: CASSEYRDRVPEQYF.

V gene TRBV6-5 combines with J gene TRBJ2-7; 7 bases are a match to TRBD1. The length of the CDR3 is 15 residues. The V and J ends lost 0 bases and 4 bases, in that order; junction bases with no gene match: 6. In germline, CDR1 is MNHEY, CDR2 SVGAGI. CDR3 DNA: TGTGCCAGCAGTTACTCCCCAGGGGGTCAATACGAGCAGTACTTC. Amino acid sequence: CASSYSPGGQYEQYF.